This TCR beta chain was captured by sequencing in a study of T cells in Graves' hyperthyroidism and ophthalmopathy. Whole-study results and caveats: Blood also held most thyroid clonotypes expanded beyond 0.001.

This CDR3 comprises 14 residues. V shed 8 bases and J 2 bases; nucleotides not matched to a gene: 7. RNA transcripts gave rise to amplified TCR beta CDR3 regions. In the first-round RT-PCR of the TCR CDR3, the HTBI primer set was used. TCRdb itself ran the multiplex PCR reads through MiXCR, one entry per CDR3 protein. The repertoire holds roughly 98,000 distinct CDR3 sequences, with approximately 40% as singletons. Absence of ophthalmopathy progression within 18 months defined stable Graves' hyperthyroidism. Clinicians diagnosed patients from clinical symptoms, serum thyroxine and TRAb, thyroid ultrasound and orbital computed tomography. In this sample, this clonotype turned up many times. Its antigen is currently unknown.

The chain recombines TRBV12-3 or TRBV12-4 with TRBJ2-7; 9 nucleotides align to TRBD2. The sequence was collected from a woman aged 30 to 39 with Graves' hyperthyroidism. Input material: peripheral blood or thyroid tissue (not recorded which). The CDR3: CASGALAGAYEQYF. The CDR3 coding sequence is TGTGCCAGCGGAGCCTTAGCGGGGGCCTACGAGCAGTACTTC.